The rows below give T cell receptor beta chains drawn from one sample of a study of human T cells and chemical hapten exposure. TCRdb reprocessed the RACE reads via MiXCR and lists one record per CDR3 protein. Seen here are roughly 360,000 distinct CDR3 sequences, more than 4.5% observed once, and the top ten hold about 2.2%. This specimen consisted of whole blood, obtained in connection with sensitization to the hapten diphenylcyclopropenone (DPC). The receptors were sampled from a woman aged 45-59 years with alopecia areata. Some clones in this sample may be carry-over from other donors' samples. The CDR3 runs from the conserved cysteine through the conserved F or W. Each record gives: clone size, J gene, D gene, V gene, CDR3 DNA, CDR3 protein. A D gene is named only where the DNA matches it firmly. Expanded clones are given a class, and other clones once, few, many or no size at all.

clone_size: many
j_call: TRBJ2-3
d_call: TRBD2
v_call: TRBV6-5
cdr3_nt: TGTGCCAGCAGTAGATCCGGGACTAGCGGGGGCACAGATACGCAGTATTTT
cdr3_aa: CASSRSGTSGGTDTQYF

clone_size: many
j_call: TRBJ2-6
d_call: .
v_call: TRBV12-3/TRBV12-4
cdr3_nt: TGTGCCAGCAGAGGCCCCGGGGCCAACGTCCTGACTTTC
cdr3_aa: CASRGPGANVLTF

clone_size: many
j_call: TRBJ1-1
d_call: .
v_call: TRBV28
cdr3_nt: TGTGCCAGCAGTTTATGGGGAACAGGACTGAACACTGAAGCTTTCTTT
cdr3_aa: CASSLWGTGLNTEAFF

clone_size: many
j_call: TRBJ1-1
d_call: .
v_call: TRBV29-1
cdr3_nt: TGCAGCGCTACCAGGGTCGTTCTAGCTGAAGCTTTCTTT
cdr3_aa: CSATRVVLAEAFF

clone_size: many
j_call: TRBJ2-3
d_call: TRBD1
v_call: TRBV12-3/TRBV12-4
cdr3_nt: TGTGCCGGTGCTAGGGGGCCAGATACGCAGTATTTT
cdr3_aa: CAGARGPDTQYF

clone_size: .
j_call: TRBJ2-7
d_call: TRBD2
v_call: TRBV12-3/TRBV12-4
cdr3_nt: TGTGCCAGCAGCCTAGTGGGGAGGGACCACGAGCAGTACTTC
cdr3_aa: CASSLVGRDHEQYF

clone_size: many
j_call: TRBJ1-5
d_call: .
v_call: TRBV6-1
cdr3_nt: TGTGCCAGCAGTATAGACGGGGAGAATCAGCCCCAGCATTTT
cdr3_aa: CASSIDGENQPQHF

clone_size: many
j_call: TRBJ2-4
d_call: TRBD1
v_call: TRBV12-3/TRBV12-4
cdr3_nt: TGTGCCAGCAGTTTTAGGACAGGCCTAGCCAAAAACATTCAGTACTTC
cdr3_aa: CASSFRTGLAKNIQYF

clone_size: .
j_call: TRBJ2-7
d_call: .
v_call: TRBV29-1
cdr3_nt: TGCAGCGTTGAAGATAGGGGACACTACGAGCAGTACTTC
cdr3_aa: CSVEDRGHYEQYF

clone_size: .
j_call: TRBJ2-7
d_call: TRBD1
v_call: TRBV7-9
cdr3_nt: TGTGCCAGCAGCTCCTTGACAGGGGGGTACGAGCAGTACTTC
cdr3_aa: CASSSLTGGYEQYF

clone_size: .
j_call: TRBJ1-1
d_call: .
v_call: TRBV5-4
cdr3_nt: TGTGCCAGCAGCACACAAGCGGGACAAATCAGGACTGAAGCTTTCTTT
cdr3_aa: CASSTQAGQIRTEAFF

clone_size: .
j_call: TRBJ2-3
d_call: TRBD2
v_call: TRBV29-1
cdr3_nt: TGCAGCGCCACAGGGTTAGCTACTAGCGGGAGGGCCGTAGATACGCAGTATTTT
cdr3_aa: CSATGLATSGRAVDTQYF

clone_size: many
j_call: TRBJ2-7
d_call: TRBD2
v_call: TRBV20-1
cdr3_nt: TGCAGTGCTCCGACTAGCGGAGATTACGAGCAGTACTTC
cdr3_aa: CSAPTSGDYEQYF

clone_size: .
j_call: TRBJ1-5
d_call: .
v_call: TRBV6-2/TRBV6-3
cdr3_nt: TGTGCTAGCAGATTTCAAGGGGATCAGCCCCAGCATTTT
cdr3_aa: CASRFQGDQPQHF

clone_size: .
j_call: TRBJ1-2
d_call: TRBD1
v_call: TRBV6-2/TRBV6-3
cdr3_nt: TGTGCCAGCAGTTACGAACAGGGGGTCTATGGCTACACCTTC
cdr3_aa: CASSYEQGVYGYTF

clone_size: .
j_call: TRBJ2-1
d_call: .
v_call: TRBV12-3/TRBV12-4
cdr3_nt: TGTGCCAGCAGTACCTCAACAGTTGAGCAGTTCTTC
cdr3_aa: CASSTSTVEQFF

clone_size: few
j_call: TRBJ2-1
d_call: .
v_call: TRBV7-2
cdr3_nt: TGTGCCAGCAGCTTAGAGGGTGAGGAGCAGTTCTTC
cdr3_aa: CASSLEGEEQFF

clone_size: few
j_call: TRBJ2-3
d_call: .
v_call: TRBV21-1
cdr3_nt: TGTGCCAGCAGCAATAGGTGGGGGCCGTACACAGATACGCAGTATTTT
cdr3_aa: CASSNRWGPYTDTQYF

clone_size: many
j_call: TRBJ1-1
d_call: .
v_call: TRBV12-3/TRBV12-4
cdr3_nt: TGTGCCAGCAGCTTAGGGGTCACTGAAGCTTTCTTT
cdr3_aa: CASSLGVTEAFF

clone_size: few
j_call: TRBJ2-7
d_call: TRBD1
v_call: TRBV12-3/TRBV12-4
cdr3_nt: TGTGCCAGCAGTTTAGGGAAAGGGCAGGGGGCCGACGAGCAGTACTTC
cdr3_aa: CASSLGKGQGADEQYF

clone_size: many
j_call: TRBJ2-7
d_call: .
v_call: TRBV4-2
cdr3_nt: TGTGCCAGCAGCCCCACGGGGGTCGAGCAGTACTTC
cdr3_aa: CASSPTGVEQYF

clone_size: many
j_call: TRBJ2-1
d_call: TRBD1
v_call: TRBV6-5
cdr3_nt: TGTGCCAGCAGGAGGCAACAGGGGCATGAGCAGTTCTTC
cdr3_aa: CASRRQQGHEQFF

clone_size: many
j_call: TRBJ1-6
d_call: .
v_call: TRBV5-1
cdr3_nt: TGCGCCAGCAGCTTGGAGGGGGTTAATTCACCCCTCCACTTT
cdr3_aa: CASSLEGVNSPLHF

clone_size: many
j_call: TRBJ1-1
d_call: .
v_call: TRBV2
cdr3_nt: TGTGCCAGCAGCCCGTTAAGAGAGACTGAAGCTTTCTTT
cdr3_aa: CASSPLRETEAFF

clone_size: many
j_call: TRBJ2-7
d_call: .
v_call: TRBV20-1
cdr3_nt: TGCAGTGCGTTCAGGCCCTACGGGCACGAGCAGTACTTC
cdr3_aa: CSAFRPYGHEQYF

clone_size: many
j_call: TRBJ1-5
d_call: .
v_call: TRBV12-3/TRBV12-4
cdr3_nt: TGTGCCAGCAGTTTAGGAGGAGGAATCAATCAGCCCCAGCATTTT
cdr3_aa: CASSLGGGINQPQHF

clone_size: many
j_call: TRBJ1-3
d_call: .
v_call: TRBV25-1
cdr3_nt: TGTGCCAGCAGTGAATACGGGGGCGGACACACCATATATTTT
cdr3_aa: CASSEYGGGHTIYF

clone_size: .
j_call: TRBJ1-1
d_call: TRBD1
v_call: TRBV5-5
cdr3_nt: TGTGCCAGCAGCGAGGGACAGGGGGCGATGCTGACTGAAGCTTTCTTT
cdr3_aa: CASSEGQGAMLTEAFF

clone_size: many
j_call: TRBJ2-3
d_call: .
v_call: TRBV14
cdr3_nt: TGTGCCAGCAGCCATACTCTTCGACTTGGGGAGCAGTATTTT
cdr3_aa: CASSHTLRLGEQYF

clone_size: .
j_call: TRBJ1-6
d_call: .
v_call: TRBV6-5
cdr3_nt: TGTGCCAGCAGTCATGGGAATTCACCCCTCCACTTT
cdr3_aa: CASSHGNSPLHF

clone_size: few
j_call: TRBJ1-2
d_call: .
v_call: TRBV12-3/TRBV12-4
cdr3_nt: TGTGCCAGCAGCTACGGGGGAGGAGGCTACACCTTC
cdr3_aa: CASSYGGGGYTF

clone_size: many
j_call: TRBJ2-3
d_call: .
v_call: TRBV5-1
cdr3_nt: TGCGCCAGCAGCGGGTTTAGGGGAGATACGCAGTATTTT
cdr3_aa: CASSGFRGDTQYF

clone_size: few
j_call: TRBJ2-7
d_call: TRBD1
v_call: TRBV6-2/TRBV6-3
cdr3_nt: TGTGCCAGCAGTTACCGGACAGGGTGGCCCCTGGAGTACGAGCAGTACTTC
cdr3_aa: CASSYRTGWPLEYEQYF

clone_size: .
j_call: TRBJ2-7
d_call: .
v_call: TRBV14
cdr3_nt: TGTGCCAGCAGCCAAGGGGTCGGAGGGACCTACGAGCAGTACTTC
cdr3_aa: CASSQGVGGTYEQYF

clone_size: many
j_call: TRBJ1-1
d_call: .
v_call: TRBV29-1
cdr3_nt: TGCAGCGTCCGACCAGTTGAAGCTTTCTTT
cdr3_aa: CSVRPVEAFF

clone_size: few
j_call: TRBJ2-4
d_call: TRBD2
v_call: TRBV19
cdr3_nt: TGTGCCAGTAGTATGGCTAGCGGGGCTGGAGCCAAAAACATTCAGTACTTC
cdr3_aa: CASSMASGAGAKNIQYF

clone_size: .
j_call: TRBJ2-2
d_call: .
v_call: TRBV7-6
cdr3_nt: TGTGCCAGCGGGGTTGGGGCATACACCGGGGAGCTGTTTTTT
cdr3_aa: CASGVGAYTGELFF

clone_size: many
j_call: TRBJ1-1
d_call: .
v_call: TRBV28
cdr3_nt: TGTGCCAGCAGTTATGGGAGACTCACGAACACTGAAGCTTTCTTT
cdr3_aa: CASSYGRLTNTEAFF

clone_size: many
j_call: TRBJ2-6
d_call: .
v_call: TRBV6-5
cdr3_nt: TGTGCCAGCAGGGAGAGGACGTCTGGGGCCAACGTCCTGACTTTC
cdr3_aa: CASRERTSGANVLTF

clone_size: .
j_call: TRBJ2-7
d_call: .
v_call: TRBV5-4
cdr3_nt: TGTGCCAGCAGCTTGTCTAAGAGTCATTCCAACGAGCAGTACTTC
cdr3_aa: CASSLSKSHSNEQYF

clone_size: many
j_call: TRBJ1-2
d_call: .
v_call: TRBV20-1
cdr3_nt: TGCAGTGCTAGAGATCGCGAGGGACGAGACGGCTACACCTTC
cdr3_aa: CSARDREGRDGYTF

clone_size: many
j_call: TRBJ2-2
d_call: .
v_call: TRBV27
cdr3_nt: TGTGCCAGCAGTTTATATGTCACCGGGGAGCTGTTTTTT
cdr3_aa: CASSLYVTGELFF

clone_size: few
j_call: TRBJ2-6
d_call: .
v_call: TRBV6-5
cdr3_nt: TGTGCCAGCAGTTACGAACAGCTTGGGGCCAACGTCCTGACTTTC
cdr3_aa: CASSYEQLGANVLTF

clone_size: few
j_call: TRBJ2-1
d_call: TRBD1
v_call: TRBV27
cdr3_nt: TGTGCCAGCAGGGGACCGGGACAGGGGTTCCACAATGAGCAGTTCTTC
cdr3_aa: CASRGPGQGFHNEQFF

clone_size: many
j_call: TRBJ2-7
d_call: TRBD1
v_call: TRBV29-1
cdr3_nt: TGCAGCGCGAAGGACAGGGACTCCTACGAGCAGTACTTC
cdr3_aa: CSAKDRDSYEQYF

clone_size: .
j_call: TRBJ1-2
d_call: TRBD1
v_call: TRBV3-1
cdr3_nt: TGTGCCAGCAGCCAGCAGACAGGGCCCAACTATGGCTACACCTTC
cdr3_aa: CASSQQTGPNYGYTF

clone_size: many
j_call: TRBJ2-7
d_call: .
v_call: TRBV7-9
cdr3_nt: TGTGCCAGCAGCCCTACGTGGGGGTGGGAGCAGTACTTC
cdr3_aa: CASSPTWGWEQYF

clone_size: .
j_call: TRBJ2-7
d_call: .
v_call: TRBV7-8
cdr3_nt: TGTGCCAGCAGCACCGGACAGACCTACGAGCAGTACTTC
cdr3_aa: CASSTGQTYEQYF

clone_size: many
j_call: TRBJ2-2
d_call: .
v_call: TRBV6-2/TRBV6-3
cdr3_nt: TGTGCCAGCACCGAACCGGGGGCACCCTCACGGGACACCGGGGAGCTGTTTTTT
cdr3_aa: CASTEPGAPSRDTGELFF

clone_size: .
j_call: TRBJ2-3
d_call: .
v_call: TRBV24-1
cdr3_nt: TGTGCCACCGCGGCAAGCACAGATACGCAGTATTTT
cdr3_aa: CATAASTDTQYF

clone_size: few
j_call: TRBJ2-4
d_call: TRBD2
v_call: TRBV28
cdr3_nt: TGTGCCAGCAGTTTCCGGCTAGCGGGGCCAAACATTCAGTACTTC
cdr3_aa: CASSFRLAGPNIQYF

clone_size: .
j_call: TRBJ1-6
d_call: .
v_call: TRBV6-1
cdr3_nt: TGTGCCAGCACCGGAAACAGGGAGCCTAATTCACCCCTCCACTTT
cdr3_aa: CASTGNREPNSPLHF

clone_size: .
j_call: TRBJ2-7
d_call: TRBD2
v_call: TRBV3-1
cdr3_nt: TGTGCCAGCAGCCAAGATACCCGGGGGGGAGAAGACGAGCAGTACTTC
cdr3_aa: CASSQDTRGGEDEQYF